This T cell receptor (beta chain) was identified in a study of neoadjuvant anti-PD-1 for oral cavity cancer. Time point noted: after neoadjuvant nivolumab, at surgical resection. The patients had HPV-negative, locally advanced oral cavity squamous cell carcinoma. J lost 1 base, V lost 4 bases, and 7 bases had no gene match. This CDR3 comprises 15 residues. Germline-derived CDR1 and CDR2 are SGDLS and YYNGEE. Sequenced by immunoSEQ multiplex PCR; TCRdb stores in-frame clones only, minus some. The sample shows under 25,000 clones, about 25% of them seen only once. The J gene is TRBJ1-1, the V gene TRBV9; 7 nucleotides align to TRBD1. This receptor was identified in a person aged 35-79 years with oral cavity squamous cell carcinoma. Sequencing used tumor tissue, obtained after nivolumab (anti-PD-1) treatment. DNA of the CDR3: TGTGCCAGCAGCCCCCGGGACAGTTCGAACACTGAAGCTTTCTTT. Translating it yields CASSPRDSSNTEAFF.